The T cell receptor beta chain described here comes from a study of identical twins. Using its own MiXCR run on the 5' RACE reads, TCRdb lists one record per CDR3 protein. The sample contains hundreds of thousands of distinct CDR3 sequences, around 20% of which appear only once. Germline V CDR1 and CDR2: SQVTM, ANQGSEA. Trimming removed 6 bases from V and 0 bases from J; junction bases left unmatched: 5. The CDR3 spans 13 residues. This clonotype was seen a handful of times. The sample was also linked to a second study, of yellow fever vaccine responses in identical twins.

The rearrangement links TRBV29-1 to TRBJ2-7; 7 bases map to TRBD2. The sequencing input was CD4+ T cells sorted from blood. The receptor was isolated from a woman in her late teens or twenties in good health. Here the CDR3 DNA reads TGCAGCGTAAAAGCGGGGTCCTCCTACGAGCAGTACTTC. It yields the protein CSVKAGSSYEQYF.